The 31 T cell receptor beta chains below come from one sample, sequenced in a study of molecular identifiers for immune sequencing clone quantification. TCRdb used MiXCR to reprocess the PCR reads, holding one entry per CDR3 protein. The sample contains hundreds of thousands of distinct CDR3 sequences, 24% of which appear only once. The sequenced material came from naive CD8+ T cells from blood, with Jurkat cell RNA spiked in. Regarding subset: FACS-sorted CD8+CD4-CCR7+CD45RA+ naive T cells. The receptors here all came from a human donor in good health. Some libraries in this study had Jurkat cell RNA spiked in.

The chain employs TRBV12-3 or TRBV12-4 and TRBJ1-5; tentatively, D is TRBD1 (6 bases). This CDR3 is built from 17 residues. Trimming left V 2 bases short and J 4 bases short, with 18 bases between. In DNA, the CDR3 is TGTGCCAGCAGTTTATTTCTCTCGGGGGCTGGTAATCAGCCCCAGCATTTT. It codes for CASSLFLSGAGNQPQHF.

This clonotype was seen more than once but under ten times. Since a much larger clone is just one base distant, this may be a read error. This sequence joins TRBV6-5 and TRBJ1-1, with D unresolved. The germline V gene has CDR1 MNHEY and CDR2 SVGAGI. V was trimmed by 2 bases and J by 3 bases, leaving 7 bases between them. The CDR3 runs to 13 residues. The CDR3 nucleotides read TGTGCCAGCAGTTACGACTTGGACACTGAAGCTTTCTTT. Protein sequence: CASSYDLDTEAFF.

This chain connects TRBV16 to TRBJ2-3; unclear D gene. Germline V gene data show CDR1 as KGHSY and CDR2 as FQNENV. The CDR3 spans 14 residues. V gave up 2 bases and J gave up 3 bases, with 9 bases separating them. The CDR3 region has the DNA TGTGCCAGCAGCCAACTTGTGTCTACAGATACGCAGTATTTT. Amino acid sequence: CASSQLVSTDTQYF.

The gene calls are TRBV7-9 and TRBJ2-3; D remains ambiguous. With 3 bases removed from V and 0 bases from J, the gap between germline ends came to 7 bases. CDR3 length equals 14 residues. CDR1 is SEHNR and CDR2 is FQNEAQ in the germline V gene (reference sequence). CDR3 protein: CASSLVRSTDTQYF. CDR3 in DNA: TGTGCCAGCAGCTTGGTGAGAAGCACAGATACGCAGTATTTT. The full variable domain, its missing parts supplied by reference TRBV7-9 and TRBJ2-3, is DTGVSQNPRHKITKRGQNVTFRCDPISEHNRLYWYRQTLGQGPEFLTYFQNEAQLEKSRLLSDRFSAERPKGSFSTLEIQRTEQGDSAMYLCASSLVRSTDTQYFGPGTRLTVL.

This clonotype was recorded at least ten times. The rearrangement uses TRBV30 and TRBJ2-3, with 11 bases matching TRBD2. CDR3 length: 15 amino acids. J lost 3 bases, V lost 1 base, and 3 bases had no gene match. Germline V CDR1 and CDR2: GTSNPN, SVGIG (reference sequence). CDR3: CAWSEGLAETDTQYF. CDR3 nucleotides: TGTGCCTGGAGTGAGGGACTAGCGGAGACAGATACGCAGTATTTT.

As to this clonotype: Its ends do not fully match the called genes, so a read error is possible. V and J are TRBV4-3 and TRBJ1-2; no definite D call. CDR3 length: 15 residues. Per germline, CDR1 LGHNA and CDR2 YSLEER. The DNA of the CDR3 is TGCGCTAGCAGCCAAGATGGCGGAACTAACTATGGCTACACCTTC. Protein product: CASSQDGGTNYGYTF.

This clonotype was recorded at least ten times. A read error may produce the germline difference seen at one junction end. The V and J genes are TRBV7-6 and TRBJ2-5; the D is unclear. This CDR3 contains 13 residues. From germline, CDR1 is SGHVS and CDR2 FNYEAQ. The CDR3 loop reads CASSLTVQETQYF. Here the CDR3 DNA reads TGCGCCAGCAGCTTGACTGTACAAGAGACCCAGTACTTC.

This clonotype has a handful of counts. This chain connects TRBV7-9 to TRBJ2-7, with TRBD2 matching over 12 bases. The CDR3 is made up of 17 amino acids. Germline lookup yields CDR1 SEHNR and CDR2 FQNEAQ (reference sequence). The V and J ends lost 5 bases and 0 bases, in that order; junction bases with no gene match: 8. The CDR3 sequence: CASSPGLAGLISYEQYF. For the CDR3, the DNA is TGTGCCAGCAGCCCAGGACTAGCGGGACTTATCTCCTACGAGCAGTACTTC.

Points on this clonotype: With a much larger clone just one base away, this may be a read error. The chain employs TRBV5-1 and TRBJ2-4, with no clear D. The CDR3 has 13 amino acids. Germline V CDR1 and CDR2: SGHRS, YFSETQ. The V gene lost 7 bases and the J gene lost 12 bases, with 20 bases spanning the gap. The CDR3 here is CASALGEKGTQYF. The DNA for the CDR3 is TGCGCCAGCGCCTTAGGAGAGAAAGGCACTCAGTACTTC.

This clonotype showed up just a few times. The chain carries TRBV12-3 or TRBV12-4 and TRBJ2-1; 11 bases are shared with TRBD1. The CDR3 loop spans 14 amino acids. V gave up 11 bases and J gave up 1 base; unmatched junction bases: 4. The CDR3 DNA is TGTGCCGGCTGGGACAGGGGGTCCTACAATGAGCAGTTCTTC. Translation gives CAGWDRGSYNEQFF.

This clonotype occurred many times. The chain uses TRBV29-1 and TRBJ2-7, with D perhaps matching TRBD1 or TRBD2 (6 bases each). The germline V and J ends were trimmed by 4 bases and 6 bases, with 13 bases remaining between them. CDR1 is SQVTM, CDR2 ANQGSEA, per germline. The CDR3 length is 12 residues. CDR3 residues: CSVAGPGAEQYF. CDR3 nucleotides: TGCAGCGTTGCTGGGCCGGGGGCCGAGCAGTACTTC.

V usage is TRBV6-2 or TRBV6-3 and J usage is TRBJ2-5; TRBD2 is a possible D gene (6 bases). Germline-derived CDR1 and CDR2 are MNHEY and SVGEGT. The CDR3 sequence is 14 residues long. V dropped 5 bases and J dropped 5 bases, with 15 bases sitting between them. The CDR3 loop reads CASSPPSLAETQYF. DNA for the CDR3: TGTGCCAGCAGTCCCCCCTCGCTAGCGGAGACCCAGTACTTC.

As concerns this clonotype: A much bigger clone sits one base away, suggesting this may be a read error. The V gene is TRBV6-7, the J gene TRBJ1-4; D is undetermined. TRBV6-7 is an open reading frame, and its role is uncertain. The CDR3 length is 15 residues. Trimming removed 0 bases from V and 8 bases from J, with 13 bases in between. In nucleotides, the CDR3 is TGTGCCAGCAGTTACTCGTTCGGTTGGAGAGAAAAACTGTTTTTT. It codes for CASSYSFGWREKLFF.

The table lists this clonotype with a few counts. The J gene is TRBJ2-5, the V gene TRBV14; 8 nucleotides match TRBD2. CDR3 length: 18 amino acids. V lost 0 bases, J lost 0 bases, and 9 bases stayed unmatched. Looked up from germline, CDR1 is SGHDN and CDR2 is FVKESK. The CDR3 nucleotides read TGTGCCAGCAGCCAAGATGTAGCGGGGACCTTCTACCAAGAGACCCAGTACTTC. It translates to CASSQDVAGTFYQETQYF. The whole variable domain, remainder taken from reference TRBV14 and TRBJ2-5, is EAGVTQFPSHSVIEKGQTVTLRCDPISGHDNLYWYRRVMGKEIKFLLHFVKESKQDESGMPNNRFLAERTGGTYSTLKVQPAELEDSGVYFCASSQDVAGTFYQETQYFGPGTRLLVL.

This clonotype was seen at least ten times. The chain carries TRBV6-1 and TRBJ2-7, with D maybe TRBD2 (6 bases). Trimming left V 1 base short and J 2 bases short, with 9 bases between. In germline, CDR1 is MNHNS, CDR2 SASEGT. The CDR3 runs to 14 residues. Here the CDR3 reads CASSEVAGPYEQYF. Written as DNA, the CDR3 is TGTGCCAGCAGTGAAGTGGCGGGACCCTACGAGCAGTACTTC.

This clonotype was seen a single time. The V and J genes are TRBV6-5 and TRBJ1-1; D unresolved. The length of the CDR3 is 13 residues. Germline loops: CDR1 MNHEY, CDR2 SVGAGI. Trimming left V 2 bases short and J 5 bases short, with 9 bases between. CDR3 sequence: CASSYTQRTEAFF. CDR3 in DNA: TGTGCCAGCAGTTACACCCAGCGGACTGAAGCTTTCTTT.

This chain links TRBV7-9 with TRBJ2-4; 7 bases line up with TRBD2. J lost 4 bases, V lost 4 bases, and 10 bases had no gene match. The germline gives CDR1 SEHNR, CDR2 FQNEAQ (reference sequence). CDR3 size: 16 residues. CDR3 nucleotides: TGTGCCAGCAGCTCAGCGACCGGACTAGAGAAAAACATTCAGTACTTC. It encodes CASSSATGLEKNIQYF.

The table lists this clonotype with many counts. The chain links TRBV7-9 to TRBJ2-2, with unresolved D. This CDR3 contains 15 residues. The V end lost 6 bases, the J end lost 0 bases, and 11 bases lay between the germline ends. Germline loops: CDR1 SEHNR, CDR2 FQNEAQ (reference sequence). CDR3 sequence reads: CASRDPFANTGELFF. The CDR3 nucleotides are TGTGCCAGCAGGGACCCGTTCGCGAACACCGGGGAGCTGTTTTTT.

This clonotype was picked up many times. This chain links TRBV6-5 with TRBJ2-2, with TRBD1 matching 7 bases. Losses at the gene ends were 0 bases for V and 4 bases for J; bases not matched to a gene: 5. This CDR3 has 16 amino acids. In germline, CDR1 is MNHEY, CDR2 SVGAGI. In DNA, the CDR3 is TGTGCCAGCAGTTACTCCGGGACAGTCACCACCGGGGAGCTGTTTTTT. Translation gives CASSYSGTVTTGELFF.

In this sample, this clonotype turned up many times. This chain's CDR3 is CSVEGRVVGQGSYNEQFF. For the CDR3, the DNA is TGCAGCGTTGAAGGGAGGGTGGTGGGACAGGGCTCCTACAATGAGCAGTTCTTC. This chain joins TRBV29-1 and TRBJ2-1, with 9 bases that match TRBD1. J lost 0 bases, V lost 1 base, and 10 bases had no gene match. This CDR3 contains 18 residues. Germline loops: CDR1 SQVTM, CDR2 ANQGSEA.

This clonotype was picked up many times. The gene calls are TRBV2 and TRBJ2-3; D might be TRBD2 (5 bases). Trimming cost V 9 bases and J 2 bases, with 18 bases left between them. The CDR3 is 15 residues long. CDR1 is SNHLY and CDR2 is FYNNEI in the germline V gene. CDR3 in DNA: TGTGCCAGTGACCCGGGGAGACTATCCACAGATACGCAGTATTTT. Translating gives CASDPGRLSTDTQYF.

This clonotype was detected a few times. V gene TRBV28 combines with J gene TRBJ2-7; the match to TRBD1 covers 9 bases. The CDR3 covers 14 residues. The trim removed 5 bases at V and 5 bases at J, leaving 7 bases unmatched. The germline V gene encodes CDR1 MDHEN and CDR2 SYDVKM. CDR3 nucleotide sequence: TGTGCCAGCAGTACCTTGGGGGACAGGGACGAGCAGTACTTC. Translation gives CASSTLGDRDEQYF.

Concerning this clonotype: A read error may explain this, as a much larger clone is one base away. This sequence joins TRBV6-1 and TRBJ2-3; 7 bases agree with TRBD1. This CDR3 is built from 15 residues. The V and J ends lost 2 bases and 4 bases, in that order; junction bases with no gene match: 6. From germline, CDR1 is MNHNS and CDR2 SASEGT. Here the CDR3 reads CASSEWDSPADTQYF. The CDR3 DNA reads TGTGCCAGCAGTGAATGGGACAGTCCCGCAGATACGCAGTATTTT.

Here the CDR3 reads CSARDIAGGGIDTQYF. The CDR3 nucleotides read TGCAGTGCTAGAGATATTGCGGGAGGTGGTATAGATACGCAGTATTTT. The V gene is TRBV20-1, the J gene TRBJ2-3, with 8 nucleotides matching TRBD2. The V segment lost 0 bases and the J segment 5 bases; nucleotides outside the gene matches: 10. This CDR3 spans 16 amino acids. Germline lookup yields CDR1 DFQATT and CDR2 SNEGSKA (reference sequence).

The CDR3, as DNA: TGTGCCAGCAGTTACATCGCCACCGGGGAGCTGTTTTTT. It encodes CASSYIATGELFF. V and J are TRBV6-2 or TRBV6-3 and TRBJ2-2; no firm D call. This CDR3 has 13 amino acids. The V gene lost 2 bases and the J gene lost 4 bases, with 5 bases spanning the gap. Germline assignment: CDR1 MNHEY and CDR2 SVGEGT.

This clonotype was recorded a few times. A much more abundant neighbour one base away suggests this may be a read error. The gene calls are TRBV7-3 and TRBJ2-5; D ambiguous. V was pared by 5 bases and J by 2 bases, with 18 bases between. Germline V CDR1 and CDR2: SGHTA, FQGTGA. The CDR3 totals 16 residues. The CDR3 here is CASSPSDGHLQETQYF. Here the CDR3 DNA reads TGTGCCAGCAGCCCAAGCGACGGTCACCTTCAAGAGACCCAGTACTTC. Drawing the rest from reference TRBV7-3 and TRBJ2-5, the complete variable domain is GAGVSQTPSNKVTEKGKYVELRCDPISGHTALYWYRQSLGQGPEFLIYFQGTGAADDSGLPNDRFFAVRPEGSVSTLKIQRTERGDSAVYLCASSPSDGHLQETQYFGPGTRLLVL.

This chain joins TRBV19 and TRBJ1-2; TRBD1 matches 7 bases. V gave up 0 bases and J gave up 8 bases; unmatched junction bases: 9. Per germline, CDR1 LNHDA and CDR2 SQIVND (reference sequence). This CDR3 region has 15 residues. CDR3 sequence reads: CASSIDGQALEGYTF. The CDR3, as DNA: TGTGCCAGTAGTATAGATGGACAGGCCCTAGAAGGCTACACCTTC.

In its sample, this clonotype was seen many times. The chain uses TRBV5-6 and TRBJ2-7; D ambiguous. The CDR3 extends over 12 amino acids. From germline, CDR1 is SGHDT and CDR2 YYEEEE. The V end lost 0 bases, the J end lost 5 bases, and 6 bases lay between the germline ends. The CDR3 loop is CASSLDRDEQYF. CDR3 DNA: TGTGCCAGCAGCTTGGACCGGGACGAGCAGTACTTC.

In its sample, this clonotype was seen a few times. The chain uses TRBV6-2 or TRBV6-3 and TRBJ2-5, with a tentative D call TRBD1 (6 bases). The CDR3 has 14 residues. The V end lost 2 bases, the J end lost 5 bases, and 12 bases lay between the germline ends. CDR1 and CDR2 (germline): MNHEY, SVGEGT. The CDR3 sequence: CASSYVQGAETQYF. In nucleotides, the CDR3 is TGTGCCAGCAGTTACGTACAGGGCGCCGAGACCCAGTACTTC.

The V gene is TRBV13, the J gene TRBJ2-3; 7 bases fit TRBD2. CDR3 length: 15 residues. Germline trimming cut 5 bases from V and 5 bases from J; bases unmatched to any gene: 10. CDR1 and CDR2 from the germline V gene are PRHDT and FYEKMQ (reference sequence). CDR3 in amino acids: CASSHTTSVRDTQYF. The CDR3 DNA is TGTGCCAGCAGCCATACAACTAGCGTGAGAGATACGCAGTATTTT.

The CDR3 DNA sequence: TGCAGTGCTAGAGATATGGTAGCGGGAGTAGGTGGGGCCAACGTCCTGACTTTC. It specifies CSARDMVAGVGGANVLTF. The V gene is TRBV20-1, the J gene TRBJ2-6; TRBD2 matches 9 bases. The germline V gene has CDR1 DFQATT and CDR2 SNEGSKA (reference sequence). Losses at the gene ends were 0 bases for V and 3 bases for J; bases not matched to a gene: 9. The CDR3 length is 18 residues.